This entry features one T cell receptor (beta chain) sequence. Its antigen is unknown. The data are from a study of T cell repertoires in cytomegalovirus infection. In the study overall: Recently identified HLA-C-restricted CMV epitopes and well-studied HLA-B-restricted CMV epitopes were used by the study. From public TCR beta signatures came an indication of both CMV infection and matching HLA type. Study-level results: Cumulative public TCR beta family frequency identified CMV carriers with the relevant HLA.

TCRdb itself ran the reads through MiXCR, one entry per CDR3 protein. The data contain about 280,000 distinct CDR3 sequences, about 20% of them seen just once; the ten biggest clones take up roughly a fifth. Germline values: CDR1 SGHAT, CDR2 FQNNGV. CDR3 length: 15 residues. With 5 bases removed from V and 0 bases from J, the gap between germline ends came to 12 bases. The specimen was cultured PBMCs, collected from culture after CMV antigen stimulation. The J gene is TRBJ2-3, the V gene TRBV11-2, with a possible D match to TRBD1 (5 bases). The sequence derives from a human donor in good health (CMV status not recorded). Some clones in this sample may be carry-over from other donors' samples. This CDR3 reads CASSPPGASTDTQYF. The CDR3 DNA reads TGTGCCAGCAGCCCTCCTGGGGCTAGCACAGATACGCAGTATTTT.